The 8 T cell receptor beta chains reported below all come from one sample, sequenced in a study of cytomegalovirus exposure and HLA in healthy donors. Primers for the PCR totalled 60 Vbeta and 13 Jbeta. The repertoire was sequenced with immunoSEQ multiplex PCR; TCRdb's copy has only in-frame clones and lacks some. The sample has 200,000 to 250,000 clones, 75% to 90% seen once. The specimen sequenced was PBMCs. The receptors stem from a woman between 18 and 30 years old in good health and CMV-seronegative.

This chain connects TRBV18 to TRBJ1-2; D gene ambiguous. Germline CDR1 is KGHSH and CDR2 is LQKENI. The V end lost 3 bases, the J end lost 8 bases, and 13 bases lay between the germline ends. The CDR3 sequence is 13 residues long. CDR3 amino acids: CASSPDSSRGYTF. Written as DNA, the CDR3 is TGTGCCAGCTCACCTGACTCTAGCAGGGGCTACACCTTC.

There are a few counts of this clone. This rearrangement joins TRBV7-2 to TRBJ2-3; D ambiguous. Germline loops: CDR1 SGHTA, CDR2 FQGNSA. This CDR3 has 15 amino acids. Trimming cost V 4 bases and J 2 bases, with 13 bases left between them. CDR3 sequence reads: CASSYSSVLTDTQYF. The DNA of the CDR3 is TGTGCCAGCAGCTATTCCTCGGTACTCACAGATACGCAGTATTTT.

V gene TRBV10-2 combines with J gene TRBJ1-5; 9 bases fit TRBD1. Germline assignment: CDR1 WSHSY and CDR2 SAAADI. The V gene end was trimmed by 2 bases and the J gene end by 5 bases; junction bases not matched to a gene: 4. This CDR3 contains 15 residues. The CDR3 DNA is TGCGCCAGCAGTGAGCGCGGGACAGGGCATCAGCCCCAGCATTTT. This codes for CASSERGTGHQPQHF.

Remarks on this clone: At one end the junction does not follow the germline gene, possibly because of a read error. This chain uses TRBV5-4 with TRBJ1-1; TRBD1 might be the D (5 bases). Germline CDR1 reads SGHNT; CDR2 reads YYREEE (reference sequence). The CDR3 covers 14 residues. CDR3 in DNA: TGTGCCAGCAGCGGGTCGCCGGAGGGGTTTCCAACGGATTTT. This encodes CASSGSPEGFPTDF.

This chain links TRBV4-3 with TRBJ1-2, with unresolved D. This CDR3 contains 14 residues. The V end was cut by 3 bases, the J end by 4 bases, with 12 bases between. Germline V gene data show CDR1 as LGHNA and CDR2 as YSLEER. In DNA, the CDR3 is TGCGCCAGCAGCCACTTAGCCAGCCCCTATGGCTACACCTTC. Protein product: CASSHLASPYGYTF.

The V call is TRBV10-3, the J call TRBJ1-3; D is undetermined. V was trimmed by 6 bases and J by 0 bases, leaving 12 bases between them. This CDR3 contains 15 residues. The germline V gene encodes CDR1 ENHRY and CDR2 SYGVKD. The CDR3 reads CAISPGLLSGNTIYF. CDR3 bases: TGTGCCATCAGCCCCGGTCTTCTCTCTGGAAACACCATATATTTT.

V and J are TRBV5-1 and TRBJ2-5, with TRBD2 matching 9 bases. From germline, CDR1 is SGHRS and CDR2 YFSETQ. Unmatched junction bases numbered 2, after V lost 0 bases and J lost 2 bases. The CDR3 consists of 15 residues. In nucleotides, the CDR3 is TGCGCCAGCAGCTTGGCTAGCGGGGAACAAGAGACCCAGTACTTC. This codes for CASSLASGEQETQYF.

The CDR3 DNA reads TGTGCCAGCAGTGAAGGGACTAGCCACGAGGAGCAGTTCTTC. Protein: CASSEGTSHEEQFF. The rearrangement links TRBV6-4 to TRBJ2-1, with TRBD2 matching 9 bases. Germline assignment: CDR1 MRHNA and CDR2 SNTAGT. The CDR3 consists of 14 residues. The J segment lost 10 bases and the V segment lost 3 bases, leaving 7 bases of the junction unmatched.